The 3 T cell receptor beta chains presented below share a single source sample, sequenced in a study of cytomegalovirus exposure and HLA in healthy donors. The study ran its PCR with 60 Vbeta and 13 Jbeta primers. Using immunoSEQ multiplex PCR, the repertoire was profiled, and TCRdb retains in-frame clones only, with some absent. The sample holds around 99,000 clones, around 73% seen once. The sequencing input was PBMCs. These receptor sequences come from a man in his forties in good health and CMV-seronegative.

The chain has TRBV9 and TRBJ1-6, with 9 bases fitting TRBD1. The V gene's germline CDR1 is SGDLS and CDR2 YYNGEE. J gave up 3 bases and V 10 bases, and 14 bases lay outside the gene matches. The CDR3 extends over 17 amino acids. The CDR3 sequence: CALRPGTGTYYNSPLHF. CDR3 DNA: TGTGCCCTACGACCTGGGACAGGGACCTACTATAATTCACCCCTCCACTTT.

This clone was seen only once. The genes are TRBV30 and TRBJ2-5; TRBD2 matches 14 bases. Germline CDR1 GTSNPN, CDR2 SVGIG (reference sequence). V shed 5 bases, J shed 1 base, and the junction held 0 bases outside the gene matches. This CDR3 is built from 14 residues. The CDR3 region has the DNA TGTGCCTGGGGACTAGCGGGGGGCCAAGAGACCCAGTACTTC. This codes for CAWGLAGGQETQYF.

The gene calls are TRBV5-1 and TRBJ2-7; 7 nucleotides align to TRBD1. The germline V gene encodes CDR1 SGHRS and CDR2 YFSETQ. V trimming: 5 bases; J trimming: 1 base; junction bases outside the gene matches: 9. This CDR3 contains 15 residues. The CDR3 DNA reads TGCGCCAGCAGTTACGGGACAGCGATTTCCTACGAGCAGTACTTC. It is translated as CASSYGTAISYEQYF. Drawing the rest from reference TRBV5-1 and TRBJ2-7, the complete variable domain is KAGVTQTPRYLIKTRGQQVTLSCSPISGHRSVSWYQQTPGQGLQFLFEYFSETQRNKGNFPGRFSGRQFSNSRSEMNVSTLELGDSALYLCASSYGTAISYEQYFGPGTRLTVT.